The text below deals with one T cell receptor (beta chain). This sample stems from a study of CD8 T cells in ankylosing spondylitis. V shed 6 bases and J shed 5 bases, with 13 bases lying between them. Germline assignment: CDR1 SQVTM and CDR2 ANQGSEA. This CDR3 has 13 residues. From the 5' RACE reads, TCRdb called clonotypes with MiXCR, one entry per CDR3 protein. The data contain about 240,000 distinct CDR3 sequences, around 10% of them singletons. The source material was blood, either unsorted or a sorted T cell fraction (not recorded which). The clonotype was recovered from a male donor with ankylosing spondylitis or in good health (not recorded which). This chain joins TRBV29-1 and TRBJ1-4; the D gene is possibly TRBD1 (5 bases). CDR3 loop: CSVPGGENEKLFF. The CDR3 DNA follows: TGCAGCGTCCCTGGGGGAGAGAATGAAAAACTGTTTTTT.